Listed below are T cell receptor beta chains from one sample, sequenced in a study of blood T cell repertoires in COVID-19. The method was immunoSEQ multiplex PCR; TCRdb's version includes in-frame clones alone and lacks a portion of them. The sample records 150,000 to 200,000 clones, over 65% being singletons. The sequenced material came from peripheral blood. The receptors were sampled from a man in his 60s with acute or convalescent COVID-19. CDR3s include the opening cysteine and the closing phenylalanine or tryptophan. Each record gives: D gene, V gene, J gene, clone size, CDR3 DNA, CDR3 protein. D genes are given only for firm matches. Size tells how often a clone was seen (once, few, many) or the class of an expanded clone, and some rows leave it out.

TRBD2,TRBV6-1,TRBJ2-5,once,TGTGCCAGCAGTGAGGGGGGGAGGTTGGAGACCCAGTACTTC,CASSEGGRLETQYF
TRBD2,TRBV5-4,TRBJ2-1,NA,TGTGCCAGCAGCTTGGGGACTAGCGGGTCACGGAATGAGCAGTTCTTC,CASSLGTSGSRNEQFF
TRBD1,TRBV19,TRBJ2-7,NA,TGTGCCAGTAAGTCTGGACAGGGGAGTTTAGTGCAGTACTTC,CASKSGQGSLVQYF
TRBD1,TRBV19,TRBJ1-5,NA,TGTGCCAGTAGTATACCCGGACAGGGGCTAAATCAGCCCCAGCATTTT,CASSIPGQGLNQPQHF
NA,TRBV21-1,TRBJ1-2,NA,TGTGCCAGCAGCGAACGACCTAGAACTAACTATGGCTACACCTTC,CASSERPRTNYGYTF
TRBD1,TRBV5-1,TRBJ1-2,NA,TGCGCCAGCAGGCCGACAGGGGATTATGGCTACACCTTC,CASRPTGDYGYTF
TRBD1,TRBV29-1,TRBJ2-7,NA,TGCAGCGTCAGAACAGGGGAAGGAGGAAACGAGCAGTACTTC,CSVRTGEGGNEQYF
NA,TRBV27,TRBJ1-1,NA,TGTGCCAGCAGTTTTTGGGCGGGCTCTGAAGCTTTCTTT,CASSFWAGSEAFF
NA,TRBV2,TRBJ2-4,NA,TGTGCCAGCAGTGATAACGGTCTCGCGGCCAAAAACATTCAGTACTTC,CASSDNGLAAKNIQYF
NA,TRBV24-1,TRBJ2-2,NA,TGTGCCACCAGTGATTTGAGGCAGGACACCGGGGAGCTGTTTTTT,CATSDLRQDTGELFF
NA,TRBV5-6,TRBJ1-1,NA,TGTGCCAGCAGCTTTTGGGGGGGCACTGAAGCTTTCTTT,CASSFWGGTEAFF
NA,TRBV12-3/TRBV12-4,TRBJ1-1,NA,TGTGCCAGCAGTTTAGCAAAGGGGTATGCTTTCTTT,CASSLAKGYAFF
TRBD1,TRBV15,TRBJ2-5,NA,TGTGCCACCAGCAGAGAGGTGGAGCCCAGGGGGGAGACCCAGTACTTC,CATSREVEPRGETQYF
NA,TRBV15,TRBJ2-2,NA,TGTGCCACCGCGACCCACGACAGGAACACCGGGGAGCTGTTTTTT,CATATHDRNTGELFF
NA,TRBV9,TRBJ1-1,NA,TGTGCCAGCAGCGTAGGGGACGCCTGGGGGGACACTGAAGCTTTCTTT,CASSVGDAWGDTEAFF
TRBD1,TRBV9,TRBJ2-3,NA,TGTGCCAGCAGCAGGGGACAGGGGAGCGGGACAGATACGCAGTATTTT,CASSRGQGSGTDTQYF
NA,TRBV15,TRBJ2-1,NA,TGTGCCACCAGCAGAGATCCGACAGCCTACAATGAGCAGTTCTTC,CATSRDPTAYNEQFF
TRBD1,TRBV7-8,TRBJ1-5,NA,TGTGCCAGCAGCCCAACGGGACAGGCCATTCATCAGCCCCAGCATTTT,CASSPTGQAIHQPQHF
NA,TRBV6-1,TRBJ1-4,NA,TGTGCCAGCAGTGAAGTACGGGATGAAAAACTGTTTTTT,CASSEVRDEKLFF
TRBD1,TRBV4-1,TRBJ2-4,NA,TGCGCCAGCAGCCAGGGGTCCCAGACAGGGAGAGCCAAAAACATTCAGTACTTC,CASSQGSQTGRAKNIQYF
TRBD1,TRBV7-3,TRBJ2-2,few,TGTGCCAGCAGCCCCATAGGGGGCGGGTCCTCGGAGCTGTTTTTT,CASSPIGGGSSELFF
TRBD1,TRBV18,TRBJ2-2,NA,TGTGCCAGCTCACCACAGGGCAGGGGGAACGGCGGGGAGCTGTTTTTT,CASSPQGRGNGGELFF
TRBD1,TRBV5-6,TRBJ2-7,NA,TGTGCCAGCAGCGAAGGGGACAGGGGTTTCTACGAGCAGTACTTC,CASSEGDRGFYEQYF
TRBD2,TRBV29-1,TRBJ2-3,NA,TGCAGCGTAGATACTAGCGGGGGAACTAGCACAGATACGCAGTATTTT,CSVDTSGGTSTDTQYF